This entry concerns a single T cell receptor beta chain. These data belong to a study of blood T cell repertoires in COVID-19. Sequencing was performed with immunoSEQ multiplex PCR; in TCRdb, only in-frame clones are kept and a portion is missing. The repertoire consists of tens of thousands of clones, with around 80% occurring once and the leading ten covering around 5.3%. Unmatched junction bases numbered 8, after V lost 4 bases and J lost 2 bases. The CDR3 contains 15 residues. Germline loops: CDR1 SGHRS, CDR2 YFSETQ. The receptor was derived from a man aged 55 to 70 with active or convalescent COVID-19. The sample consisted of peripheral blood. The chain carries TRBV5-1 and TRBJ2-5; 7 bases agree with TRBD1. CDR3 sequence reads: CASSRGGQAQETQYF. CDR3 DNA: TGCGCCAGCAGCCGGGGTGGACAGGCACAAGAGACCCAGTACTTC.